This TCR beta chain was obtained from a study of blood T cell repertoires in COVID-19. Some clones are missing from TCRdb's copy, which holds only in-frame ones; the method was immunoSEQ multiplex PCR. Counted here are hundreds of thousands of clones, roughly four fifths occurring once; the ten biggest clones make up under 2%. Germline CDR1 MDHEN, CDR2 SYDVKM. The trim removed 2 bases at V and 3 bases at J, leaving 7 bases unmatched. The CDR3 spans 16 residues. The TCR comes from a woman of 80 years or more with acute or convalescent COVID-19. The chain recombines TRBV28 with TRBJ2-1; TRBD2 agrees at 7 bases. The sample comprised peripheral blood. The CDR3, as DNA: TGTGCCAGCAGTTTAAGGCCTAGCGGCGTCTACAATGAGCAGTTCTTC. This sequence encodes CASSLRPSGVYNEQFF.